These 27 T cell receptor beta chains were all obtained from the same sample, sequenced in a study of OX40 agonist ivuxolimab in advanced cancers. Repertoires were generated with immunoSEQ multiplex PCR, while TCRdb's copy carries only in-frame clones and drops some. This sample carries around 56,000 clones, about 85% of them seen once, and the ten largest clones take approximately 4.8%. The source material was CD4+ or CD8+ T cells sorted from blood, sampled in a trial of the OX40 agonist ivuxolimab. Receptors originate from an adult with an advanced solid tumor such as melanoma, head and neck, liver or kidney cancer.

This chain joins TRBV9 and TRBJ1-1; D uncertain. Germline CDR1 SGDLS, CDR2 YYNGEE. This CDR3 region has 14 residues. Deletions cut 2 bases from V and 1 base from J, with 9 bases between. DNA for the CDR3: TGTGCCAGCAGCGTCGAAGCAAAGAACACTGAAGCTTTCTTT. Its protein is CASSVEAKNTEAFF.

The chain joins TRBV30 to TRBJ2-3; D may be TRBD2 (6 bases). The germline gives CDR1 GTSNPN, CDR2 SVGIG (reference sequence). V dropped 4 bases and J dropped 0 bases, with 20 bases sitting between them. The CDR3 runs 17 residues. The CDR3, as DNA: TGTGCCTGGAATGGGGGGTTCGGGAGCTCTAGCACAGATACGCAGTATTTT. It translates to CAWNGGFGSSSTDTQYF. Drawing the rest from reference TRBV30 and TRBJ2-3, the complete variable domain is SQTIHQWPATLVQPVGSPLSLECTVEGTSNPNLYWYRQAAGRGLQLLFYSVGIGQISSEVPQNLSASRPQDRQFILSSKKLLLSDSGFYLCAWNGGFGSSSTDTQYFGPGTRLTVL.

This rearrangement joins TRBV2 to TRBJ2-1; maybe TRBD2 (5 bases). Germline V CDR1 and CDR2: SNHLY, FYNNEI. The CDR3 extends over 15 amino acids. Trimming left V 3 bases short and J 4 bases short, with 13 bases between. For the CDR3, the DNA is TGTGCCAGCAGTGAGGCAAGCGGTTCTTACAATGAGCAGTTCTTC. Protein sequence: CASSEASGSYNEQFF.

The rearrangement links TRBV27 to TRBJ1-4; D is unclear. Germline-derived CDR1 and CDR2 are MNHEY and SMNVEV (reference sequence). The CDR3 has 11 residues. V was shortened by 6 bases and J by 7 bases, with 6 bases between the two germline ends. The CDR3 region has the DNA TGTGCCAGCAGCAATATTGAAAAACTGTTTTTT. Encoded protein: CASSNIEKLFF.

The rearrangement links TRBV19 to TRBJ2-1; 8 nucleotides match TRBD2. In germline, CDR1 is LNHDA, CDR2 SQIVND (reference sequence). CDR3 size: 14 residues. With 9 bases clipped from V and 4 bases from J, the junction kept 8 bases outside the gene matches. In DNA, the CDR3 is TGTGCCAGCGCGTTAGCGGGGAGTTACAATGAGCAGTTCTTC. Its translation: CASALAGSYNEQFF. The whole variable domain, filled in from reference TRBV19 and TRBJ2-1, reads DGGITQSPKYLFRKEGQNVTLSCEQNLNHDAMYWYRQDPGQGLRLIYYSQIVNDFQKGDIAEGYSVSREKKESFPLTVTSAQKNPTAFYLCASALAGSYNEQFFGPGTRLTVL.

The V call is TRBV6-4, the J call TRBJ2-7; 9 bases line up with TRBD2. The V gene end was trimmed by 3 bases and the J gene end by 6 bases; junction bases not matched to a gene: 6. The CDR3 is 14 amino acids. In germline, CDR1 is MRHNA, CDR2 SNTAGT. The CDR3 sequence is CASSDVAGGFEQYF. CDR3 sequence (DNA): TGTGCCAGCAGTGATGTGGCGGGGGGGTTCGAGCAGTACTTC.

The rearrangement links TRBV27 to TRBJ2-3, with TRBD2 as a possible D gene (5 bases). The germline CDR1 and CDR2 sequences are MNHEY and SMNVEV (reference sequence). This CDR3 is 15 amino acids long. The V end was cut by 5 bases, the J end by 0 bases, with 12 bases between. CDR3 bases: TGTGCCAGCAGTAGTACGGGGTCTAGCACAGATACGCAGTATTTT. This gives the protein CASSSTGSSTDTQYF.

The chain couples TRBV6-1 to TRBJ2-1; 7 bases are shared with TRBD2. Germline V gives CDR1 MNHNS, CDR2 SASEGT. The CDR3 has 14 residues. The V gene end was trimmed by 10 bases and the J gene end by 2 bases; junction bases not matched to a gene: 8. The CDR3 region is CATQPGTTYNEQFF. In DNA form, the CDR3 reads TGTGCCACCCAGCCAGGGACTACCTACAATGAGCAGTTCTTC.

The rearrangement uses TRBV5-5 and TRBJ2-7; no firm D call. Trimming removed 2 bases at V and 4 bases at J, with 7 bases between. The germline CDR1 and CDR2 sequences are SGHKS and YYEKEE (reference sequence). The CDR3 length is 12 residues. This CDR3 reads CASSLSTYEQYF. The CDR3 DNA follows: TGTGCCAGCAGCTTATCAACGTACGAGCAGTACTTC.

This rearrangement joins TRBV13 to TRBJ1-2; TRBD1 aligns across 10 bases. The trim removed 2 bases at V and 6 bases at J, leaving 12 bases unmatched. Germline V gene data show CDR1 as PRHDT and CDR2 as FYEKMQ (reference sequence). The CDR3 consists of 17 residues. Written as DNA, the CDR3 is TGTGCCAGCAGCTTATGGTTTAATCGGACAGGGGGAGATGGCTACACCTTC. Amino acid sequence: CASSLWFNRTGGDGYTF.

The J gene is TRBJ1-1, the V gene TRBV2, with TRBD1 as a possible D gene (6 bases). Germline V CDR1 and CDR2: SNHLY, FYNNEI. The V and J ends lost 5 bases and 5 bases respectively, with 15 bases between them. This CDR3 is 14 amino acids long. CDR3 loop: CASSRRGLGTEAFF. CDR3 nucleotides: TGTGCCAGCAGTCGAAGGGGGTTGGGGACTGAAGCTTTCTTT.

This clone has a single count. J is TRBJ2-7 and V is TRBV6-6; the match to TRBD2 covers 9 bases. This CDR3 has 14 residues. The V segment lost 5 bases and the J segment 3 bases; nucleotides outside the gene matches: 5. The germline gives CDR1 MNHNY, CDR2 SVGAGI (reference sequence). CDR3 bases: TGTGCCAGCAGTGAGGGTAGCGGGGGCTACGAGCAGTACTTC. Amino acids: CASSEGSGGYEQYF.

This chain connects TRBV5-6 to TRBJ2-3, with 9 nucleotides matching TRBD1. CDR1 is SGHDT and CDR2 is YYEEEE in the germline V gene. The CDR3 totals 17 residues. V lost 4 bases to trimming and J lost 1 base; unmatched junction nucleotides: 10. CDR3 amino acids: CASSTDATGGGTDTQYF. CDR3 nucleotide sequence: TGTGCCAGCAGCACCGATGCGACAGGGGGAGGCACAGATACGCAGTATTTT.

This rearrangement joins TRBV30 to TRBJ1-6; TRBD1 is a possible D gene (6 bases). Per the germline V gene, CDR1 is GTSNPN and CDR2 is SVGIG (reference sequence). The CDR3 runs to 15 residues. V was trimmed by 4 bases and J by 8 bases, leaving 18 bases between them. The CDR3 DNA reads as TGTGCCTGGACTCTTCAGAACAGGGATGATTCACCCCTCCACTTT. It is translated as CAWTLQNRDDSPLHF.

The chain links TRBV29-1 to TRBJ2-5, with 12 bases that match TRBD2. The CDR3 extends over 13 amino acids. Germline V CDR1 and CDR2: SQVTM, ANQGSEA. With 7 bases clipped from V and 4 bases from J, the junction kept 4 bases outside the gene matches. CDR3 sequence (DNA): TGCAGCGCAACACTAGCGGGAGGAGAGACCCAGTACTTC. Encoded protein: CSATLAGGETQYF. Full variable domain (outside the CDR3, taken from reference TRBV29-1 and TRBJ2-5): SAVISQKPSRDICQRGTSLTIQCQVDSQVTMMFWYRQQPGQSLTLIATANQGSEATYESGFVIDKFPISRPNLTFSTLTVSNMSPEDSSIYLCSATLAGGETQYFGPGTRLLVL.

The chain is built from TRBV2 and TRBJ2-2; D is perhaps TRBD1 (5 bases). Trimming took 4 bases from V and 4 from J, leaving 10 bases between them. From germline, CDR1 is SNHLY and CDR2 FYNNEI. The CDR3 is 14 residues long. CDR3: CASSGRAITGELFF. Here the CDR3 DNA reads TGTGCCAGCAGTGGCAGGGCTATCACCGGGGAGCTGTTTTTT. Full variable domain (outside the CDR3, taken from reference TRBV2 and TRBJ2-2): EPEVTQTPSHQVTQMGQEVILRCVPISNHLYFYWYRQILGQKVEFLVSFYNNEISEKSEIFDDQFSVERPDGSNFTLKIRSTKLEDSAMYFCASSGRAITGELFFGEGSRLTVL.

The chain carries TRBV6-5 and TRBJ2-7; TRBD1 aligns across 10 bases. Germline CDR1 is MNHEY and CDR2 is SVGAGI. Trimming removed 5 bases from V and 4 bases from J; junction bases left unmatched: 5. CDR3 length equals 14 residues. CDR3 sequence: CASSIPGQGYEQYF. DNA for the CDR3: TGTGCCAGCAGTATACCGGGACAGGGGTACGAGCAGTACTTC.

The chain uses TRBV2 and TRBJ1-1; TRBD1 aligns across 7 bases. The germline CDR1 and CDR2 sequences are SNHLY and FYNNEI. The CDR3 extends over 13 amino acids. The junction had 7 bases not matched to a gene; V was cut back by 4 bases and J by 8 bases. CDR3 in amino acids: CASSVGVTGEAFF. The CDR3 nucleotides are TGTGCCAGCAGTGTTGGCGTGACAGGGGAAGCTTTCTTT. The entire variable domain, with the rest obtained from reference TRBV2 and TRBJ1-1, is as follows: EPEVTQTPSHQVTQMGQEVILRCVPISNHLYFYWYRQILGQKVEFLVSFYNNEISEKSEIFDDQFSVERPDGSNFTLKIRSTKLEDSAMYFCASSVGVTGEAFFGQGTRLTVV.

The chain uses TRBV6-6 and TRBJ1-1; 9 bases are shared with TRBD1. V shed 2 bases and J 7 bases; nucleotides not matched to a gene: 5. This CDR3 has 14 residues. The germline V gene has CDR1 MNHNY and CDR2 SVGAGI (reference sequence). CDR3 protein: CASSYTGGVGEAFF. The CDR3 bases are TGTGCCAGCAGTTACACAGGGGGCGTGGGTGAAGCTTTCTTT.

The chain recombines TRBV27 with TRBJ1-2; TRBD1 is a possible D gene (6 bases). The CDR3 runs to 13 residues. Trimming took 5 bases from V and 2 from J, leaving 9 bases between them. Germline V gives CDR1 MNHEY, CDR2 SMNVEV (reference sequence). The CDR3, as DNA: TGTGCCAGCAGTCTTAGGGGGAACTATGGCTACACCTTC. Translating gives CASSLRGNYGYTF.

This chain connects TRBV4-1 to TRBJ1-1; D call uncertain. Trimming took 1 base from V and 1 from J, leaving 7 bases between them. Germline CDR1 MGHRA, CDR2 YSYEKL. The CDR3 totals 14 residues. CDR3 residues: CASSQVGKNTEAFF. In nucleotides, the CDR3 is TGCGCCAGCAGCCAAGTTGGGAAGAACACTGAAGCTTTCTTT.

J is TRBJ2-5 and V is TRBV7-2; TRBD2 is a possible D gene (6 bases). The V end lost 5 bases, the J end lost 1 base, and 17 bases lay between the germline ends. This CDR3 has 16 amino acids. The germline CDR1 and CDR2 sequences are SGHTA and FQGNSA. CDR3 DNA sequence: TGTGCCAGCAGCGCCCGGGAGAGGGGCCCCCAAGAGACCCAGTACTTC. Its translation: CASSARERGPQETQYF.

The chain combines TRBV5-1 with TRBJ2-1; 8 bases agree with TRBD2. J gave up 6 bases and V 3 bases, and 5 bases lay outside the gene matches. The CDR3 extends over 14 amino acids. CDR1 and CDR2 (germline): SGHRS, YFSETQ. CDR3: CASSWGLVGNEQFF. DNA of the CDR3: TGCGCCAGCAGCTGGGGACTAGTCGGCAATGAGCAGTTCTTC.

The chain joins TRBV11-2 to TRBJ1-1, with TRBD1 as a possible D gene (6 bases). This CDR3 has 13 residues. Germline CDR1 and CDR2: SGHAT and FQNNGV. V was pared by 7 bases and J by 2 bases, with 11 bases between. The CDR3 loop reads CASTTGHNTEAFF. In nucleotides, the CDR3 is TGTGCCAGCACTACGGGACACAACACTGAAGCTTTCTTT.

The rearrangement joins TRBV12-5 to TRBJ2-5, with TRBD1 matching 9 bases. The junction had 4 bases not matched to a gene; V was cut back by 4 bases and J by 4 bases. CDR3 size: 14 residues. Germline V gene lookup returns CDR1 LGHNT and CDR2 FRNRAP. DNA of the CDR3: TGTGCTAGTGGTTCCGGGACAGGGCCAGAGACCCAGTACTTC. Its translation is CASGSGTGPETQYF.

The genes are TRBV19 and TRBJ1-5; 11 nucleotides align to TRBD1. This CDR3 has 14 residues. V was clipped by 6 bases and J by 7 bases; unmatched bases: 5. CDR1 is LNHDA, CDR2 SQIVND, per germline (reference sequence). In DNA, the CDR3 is TGTGCCAGTAGGAGGACAGGGGGCAGCCAGCCCCAGCATTTT. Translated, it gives CASRRTGGSQPQHF. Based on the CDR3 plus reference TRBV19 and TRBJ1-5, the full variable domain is DGGITQSPKYLFRKEGQNVTLSCEQNLNHDAMYWYRQDPGQGLRLIYYSQIVNDFQKGDIAEGYSVSREKKESFPLTVTSAQKNPTAFYLCASRRTGGSQPQHFGDGTRLSIL.

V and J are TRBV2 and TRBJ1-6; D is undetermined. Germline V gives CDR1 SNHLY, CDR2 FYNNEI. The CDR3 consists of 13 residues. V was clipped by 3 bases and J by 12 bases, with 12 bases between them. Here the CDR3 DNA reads TGTGCCAGCAGTGACGGCCTAATTCAACCCCTCCACTTT. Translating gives CASSDGLIQPLHF.